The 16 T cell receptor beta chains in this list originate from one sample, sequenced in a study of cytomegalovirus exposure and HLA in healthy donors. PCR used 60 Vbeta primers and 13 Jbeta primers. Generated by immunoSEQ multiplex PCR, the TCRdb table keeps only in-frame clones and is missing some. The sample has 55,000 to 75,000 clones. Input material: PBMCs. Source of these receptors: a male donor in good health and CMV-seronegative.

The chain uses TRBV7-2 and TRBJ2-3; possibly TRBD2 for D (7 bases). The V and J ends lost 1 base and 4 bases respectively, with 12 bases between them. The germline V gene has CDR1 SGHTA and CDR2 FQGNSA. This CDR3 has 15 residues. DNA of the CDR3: TGTGCCAGCAGCTTAGATGTGGGGGGGCCAGATACGCAGTATTTT. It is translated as CASSLDVGGPDTQYF.

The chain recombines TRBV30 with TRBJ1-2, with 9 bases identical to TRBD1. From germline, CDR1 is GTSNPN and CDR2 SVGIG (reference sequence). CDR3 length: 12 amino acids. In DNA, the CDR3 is TGTTCTCTGGACAGGGGCAACTATGGCTACACCTTC. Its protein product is CSLDRGNYGYTF.

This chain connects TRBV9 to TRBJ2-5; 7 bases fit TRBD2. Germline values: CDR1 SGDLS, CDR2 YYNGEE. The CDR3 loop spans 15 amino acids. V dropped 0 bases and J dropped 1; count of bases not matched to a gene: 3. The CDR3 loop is CASSVGGRAQETQYF. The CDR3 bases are TGTGCCAGCAGCGTAGGGGGGAGGGCCCAAGAGACCCAGTACTTC.

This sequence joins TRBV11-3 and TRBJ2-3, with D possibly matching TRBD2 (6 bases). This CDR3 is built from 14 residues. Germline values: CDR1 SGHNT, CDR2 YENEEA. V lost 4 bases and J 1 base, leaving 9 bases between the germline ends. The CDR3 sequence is CASSSGLRTDTQYF. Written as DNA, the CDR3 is TGTGCCAGCAGCTCCGGACTACGCACAGATACGCAGTATTTT.

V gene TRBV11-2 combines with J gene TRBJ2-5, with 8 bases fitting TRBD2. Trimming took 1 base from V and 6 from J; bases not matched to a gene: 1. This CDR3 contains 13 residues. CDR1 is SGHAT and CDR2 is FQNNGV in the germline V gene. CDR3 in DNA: TGTGCCAGCAGCTTAGGGACTAGCCAGACCCAGTACTTC. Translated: CASSLGTSQTQYF.

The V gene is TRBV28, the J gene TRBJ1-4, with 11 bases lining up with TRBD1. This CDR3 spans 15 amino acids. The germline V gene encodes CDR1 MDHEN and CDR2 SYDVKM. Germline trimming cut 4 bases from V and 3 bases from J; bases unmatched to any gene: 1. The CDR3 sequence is CASSWTGGPNEKLFF. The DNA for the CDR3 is TGTGCCAGCAGTTGGACAGGGGGCCCTAATGAAAAACTGTTTTTT.

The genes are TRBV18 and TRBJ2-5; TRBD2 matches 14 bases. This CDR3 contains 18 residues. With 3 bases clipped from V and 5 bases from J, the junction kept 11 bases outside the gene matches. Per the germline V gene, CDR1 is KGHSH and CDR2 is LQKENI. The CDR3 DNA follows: TGTGCCAGCTCACCTGCCGGGACTAGCGGGAGTCGGGTGGAGACCCAGTACTTC. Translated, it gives CASSPAGTSGSRVETQYF.

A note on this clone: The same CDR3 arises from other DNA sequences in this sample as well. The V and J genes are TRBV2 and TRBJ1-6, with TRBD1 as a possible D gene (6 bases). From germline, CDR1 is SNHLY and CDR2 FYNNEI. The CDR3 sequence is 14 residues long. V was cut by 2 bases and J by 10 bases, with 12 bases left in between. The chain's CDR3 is CASSEMKGVSPLHF. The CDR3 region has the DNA TGTGCCAGCAGTGAAATGAAGGGGGTATCACCCCTCCACTTT.

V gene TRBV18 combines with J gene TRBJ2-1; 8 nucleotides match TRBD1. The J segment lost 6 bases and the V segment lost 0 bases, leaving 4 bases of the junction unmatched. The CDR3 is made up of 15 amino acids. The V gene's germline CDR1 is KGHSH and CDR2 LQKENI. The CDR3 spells CASSPPGQGINEQFF. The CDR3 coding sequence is TGTGCCAGCTCACCACCCGGACAGGGAATCAATGAGCAGTTCTTC.

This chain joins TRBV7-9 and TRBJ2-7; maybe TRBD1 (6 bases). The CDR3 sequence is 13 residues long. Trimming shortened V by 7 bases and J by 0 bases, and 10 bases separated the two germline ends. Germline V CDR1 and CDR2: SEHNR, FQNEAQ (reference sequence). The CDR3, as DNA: TGTGCCAGCACACGGGACAACTCCTACGAGCAGTACTTC. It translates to CASTRDNSYEQYF.

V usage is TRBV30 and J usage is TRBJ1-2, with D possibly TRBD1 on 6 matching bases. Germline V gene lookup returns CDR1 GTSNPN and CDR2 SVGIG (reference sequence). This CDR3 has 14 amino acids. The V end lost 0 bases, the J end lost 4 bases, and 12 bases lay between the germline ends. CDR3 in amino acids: CAWSVSGVRYGYTF. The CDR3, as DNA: TGTGCCTGGAGTGTATCAGGGGTGCGCTATGGCTACACCTTC.

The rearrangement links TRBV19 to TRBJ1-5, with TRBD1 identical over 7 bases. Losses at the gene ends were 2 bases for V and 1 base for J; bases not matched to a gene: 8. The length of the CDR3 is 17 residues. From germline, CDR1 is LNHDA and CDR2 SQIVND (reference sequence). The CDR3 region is CASSIYSGGQSNQPQHF. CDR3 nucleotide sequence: TGTGCCAGTAGTATATATAGCGGGGGACAGAGCAATCAGCCCCAGCATTTT.

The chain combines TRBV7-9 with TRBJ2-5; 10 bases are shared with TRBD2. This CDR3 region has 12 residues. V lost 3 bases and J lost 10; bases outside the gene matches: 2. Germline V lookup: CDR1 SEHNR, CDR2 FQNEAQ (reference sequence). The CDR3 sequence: CASSLTSGYQYF. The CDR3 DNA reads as TGTGCCAGCAGCTTGACTAGCGGGTACCAGTACTTC.

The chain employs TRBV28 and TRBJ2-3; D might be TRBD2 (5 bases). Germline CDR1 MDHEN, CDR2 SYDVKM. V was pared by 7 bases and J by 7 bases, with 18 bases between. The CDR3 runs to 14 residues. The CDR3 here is CASILNRGVNTQYF. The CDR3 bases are TGTGCCAGCATACTCAACCGGGGAGTTAATACGCAGTATTTT.

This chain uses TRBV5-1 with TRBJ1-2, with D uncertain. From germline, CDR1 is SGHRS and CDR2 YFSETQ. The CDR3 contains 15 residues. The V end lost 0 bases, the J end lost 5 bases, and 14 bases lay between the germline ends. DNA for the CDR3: TGCGCCAGCAGCTTGGGCCAGGCTGAAAGATATGGCTACACCTTC. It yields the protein CASSLGQAERYGYTF.

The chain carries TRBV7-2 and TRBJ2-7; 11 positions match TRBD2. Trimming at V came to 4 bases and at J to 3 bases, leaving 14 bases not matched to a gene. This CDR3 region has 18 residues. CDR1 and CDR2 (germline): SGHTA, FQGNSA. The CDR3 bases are TGTGCCAGCAGCTCGAACCCCAATAGCGGGAGGGACTACTACGAGCAGTACTTC. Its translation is CASSSNPNSGRDYYEQYF.